Each of the 28 T cell receptor beta chains below was sequenced from the same sample in a study of CD8+CD57+ T cells in acquired aplastic anemia. Selection for sequencing was limited to patients who had shown CD8+CD57+ cell expansion by flow cytometry. Genomic DNA templated the TCR beta VDJ and CDR3 profiling. TCRdb re-called the reads with MiXCR, one entry per CDR3 protein. The data contain about 190,000 distinct CDR3 sequences, 40% to 55% of them singletons. The sample consisted of sorted CD4+, CD8+, or CD8+CD57+ T cells (not recorded which) from PBMCs. Source of these receptors: a human donor with aplastic anemia.

The chain uses TRBV20-1 and TRBJ2-7; no clear D. The germline V and J ends were trimmed by 5 bases and 1 base, with 12 bases remaining between them. Germline values: CDR1 DFQATT, CDR2 SNEGSKA (reference sequence). CDR3 length: 13 residues. This CDR3 reads CSAPMRKSYEQYF. CDR3 DNA: TGCAGTGCTCCCATGAGGAAGTCCTACGAGCAGTACTTC.

On this clonotype itself: The junction differs from germline at one of its ends, possibly a read error. Written as DNA, the CDR3 is TGCAGTGCTAAGAGGGGGACCCCCTTCTCTGGGACCAACGTCCTGACTTTC. Its translation is CSAKRGTPFSGTNVLTF. The chain combines TRBV20-1 with TRBJ2-6, with D possibly TRBD1 on 6 matching bases. The CDR3 covers 17 residues. Germline CDR1 is DFQATT and CDR2 is SNEGSKA (reference sequence).

The chain is built from TRBV10-3 and TRBJ2-3, with TRBD2 matching 11 bases. Germline V gene data show CDR1 as ENHRY and CDR2 as SYGVKD. The V gene end was trimmed by 10 bases and the J gene end by 0 bases; junction bases not matched to a gene: 6. The CDR3 has 15 residues. CDR3 bases: TGTGCCACGAGAGGGACTAGCGGAAGCACAGATACGCAGTATTTT. This encodes CATRGTSGSTDTQYF.

The genes are TRBV7-2 and TRBJ2-5; either TRBD1 or TRBD2 may fit D (5 bases each). CDR1 and CDR2 from the germline V gene are SGHTA and FQGNSA. The V end lost 2 bases, the J end lost 5 bases, and 15 bases lay between the germline ends. The CDR3 totals 15 residues. This chain's CDR3 is CASSLFGTASETQYF. In DNA form, the CDR3 reads TGTGCCAGCAGCTTATTCGGGACCGCGTCGGAGACCCAGTACTTC.

This clonotype was recorded many times. The rearrangement uses TRBV20-1 and TRBJ1-2; 7 bases match TRBD1. Germline CDR1 DFQATT, CDR2 SNEGSKA (reference sequence). J was trimmed by 8 bases and V by 0 bases; bases with no gene match: 9. The CDR3 length is 14 residues. DNA of the CDR3: TGCAGTGCTAGAGAACAGGGGCGGCGAGGAGGCTACACCTTC. It specifies CSAREQGRRGGYTF.

This clonotype was found a few times. The chain uses TRBV29-1 and TRBJ2-7; no definite D call. There are 14 residues in the CDR3. Germline loops: CDR1 SQVTM, CDR2 ANQGSEA. V was trimmed by 3 bases and J by 6 bases, leaving 18 bases between them. The CDR3 DNA follows: TGCAGCGTTGAGGGCCTTAAGAACCACGCCGAGCAGTACTTC. It codes for CSVEGLKNHAEQYF.

This clonotype has at least ten counts. The chain recombines TRBV19 with TRBJ2-1; D gene uncertain. The length of the CDR3 is 13 residues. The ends were cut back, 7 bases at V and 7 bases at J, with 14 bases in the middle. From germline, CDR1 is LNHDA and CDR2 SQIVND (reference sequence). In nucleotides, the CDR3 is TGTGCCAGTAAAGGAACCCAAACTAATGAGCAGTTCTTC. Its translation is CASKGTQTNEQFF.

This chain uses TRBV5-1 with TRBJ2-7, with 9 bases identical to TRBD1. The junction had 3 bases not matched to a gene; V was cut back by 2 bases and J by 3 bases. This CDR3 contains 14 residues. Per the germline V gene, CDR1 is SGHRS and CDR2 is YFSETQ. CDR3 region: CASSFGTGIYEQYF. DNA of the CDR3: TGCGCCAGCAGCTTTGGGACAGGGATCTACGAGCAGTACTTC.

In this sample, this clonotype turned up many times. J is TRBJ1-5 and V is TRBV5-6; 7 positions agree with TRBD1. The junction had 7 bases not matched to a gene; V was cut back by 5 bases and J by 2 bases. This CDR3 contains 15 residues. Germline-derived CDR1 and CDR2 are SGHDT and YYEEEE. CDR3 protein: CASSKNRGGNQPQHF. The CDR3 nucleotides read TGTGCCAGCAGTAAGAACAGGGGCGGCAATCAGCCCCAGCATTTT.

This clonotype was detected only a few times. The chain joins TRBV6-1 to TRBJ2-2; 11 bases match TRBD1. The CDR3 runs 15 residues. Germline CDR1 MNHNS, CDR2 SASEGT. After removal of 6 bases from V and 5 bases from J, the junction contained 5 bases not matched to a gene. CDR3 in DNA: TGTGCCAGCAGGGGTGGGACAGGGGGTACCGGGGAGCTGTTTTTT. It encodes CASRGGTGGTGELFF.

J is TRBJ1-2 and V is TRBV20-1, with 9 bases identical to TRBD1. CDR3 length: 13 residues. With V trimmed by 6 bases and J by 3 bases, 5 bases remained unmatched. Germline CDR1 DFQATT, CDR2 SNEGSKA (reference sequence). CDR3 residues: CSAKTGGDYGYTF. The CDR3 DNA reads TGCAGTGCCAAGACAGGGGGGGACTATGGCTACACCTTC.

The rearrangement uses TRBV4-3 and TRBJ2-1; D gene unclear. Deletions cut 1 base from V and 3 bases from J, with 10 bases between. Germline V gene sequence: CDR1 LGHNA, CDR2 YSLEER. This CDR3 contains 15 residues. CDR3 residues: CASSQGISSYNEQFF. The CDR3 coding sequence is TGCGCCAGCAGCCAAGGTATTTCAAGCTACAATGAGCAGTTCTTC.

Many counts were recorded for this clonotype. This rearrangement joins TRBV29-1 to TRBJ2-1, with 8 nucleotides matching TRBD2. In germline, CDR1 is SQVTM, CDR2 ANQGSEA. This CDR3 has 15 residues. With 4 bases clipped from V and 9 bases from J, the junction kept 14 bases outside the gene matches. Here the CDR3 reads CSVVSGSGSFSEQFF. CDR3 DNA: TGCAGCGTTGTTTCCGGCAGCGGGAGCTTCAGTGAGCAGTTCTTC.

The chain couples TRBV10-3 to TRBJ2-2; TRBD2 is a possible D gene (5 bases). Trimming shortened V by 5 bases and J by 1 base, and 17 bases separated the two germline ends. There are 17 residues in the CDR3. Looked up from germline, CDR1 is ENHRY and CDR2 is SYGVKD. The CDR3 is CAISSVGSDKNTGELFF. CDR3 DNA sequence: TGTGCCATCAGTAGTGTCGGTAGCGATAAGAACACCGGGGAGCTGTTTTTT.

The chain combines TRBV10-1 with TRBJ2-7; D ambiguous. Germline loops: CDR1 WNHNN, CDR2 SYGVQD (reference sequence). Trimming removed 6 bases at V and 7 bases at J, with 19 bases between. This CDR3 is built from 14 residues. The CDR3 loop is CASRESRVEREQYF. The CDR3 coding sequence is TGCGCCAGCAGGGAATCTCGGGTGGAGCGAGAGCAGTACTTC.

The chain links TRBV7-9 to TRBJ1-2; unclear D gene. This CDR3 region has 14 residues. Per the germline V gene, CDR1 is SEHNR and CDR2 is FQNEAQ (reference sequence). Between the trimmed V and J ends, which lost 4 bases and 3 bases, there was a span of 12 bases. CDR3: CASSSRTDYYGYTF. The CDR3 bases are TGTGCCAGCAGCTCAAGGACGGACTACTATGGCTACACCTTC.

At least ten counts were recorded for this clonotype. V and J are TRBV20-1 and TRBJ2-5; TRBD2 agrees at 7 bases. Trimming removed 0 bases from V and 4 bases from J; junction bases left unmatched: 8. Germline loops: CDR1 DFQATT, CDR2 SNEGSKA (reference sequence). The CDR3 loop spans 15 amino acids. The CDR3 region has the DNA TGCAGTGCTAGAGATTTGGGGGAGGGCCCAGAGACCCAGTACTTC. Its translation: CSARDLGEGPETQYF.

The genes are TRBV3-1 and TRBJ2-1, with 7 bases fitting TRBD1. V dropped 0 bases and J dropped 4; count of bases not matched to a gene: 3. Germline loops: CDR1 LGHDT, CDR2 YNNKEL (reference sequence). This CDR3 contains 15 residues. The CDR3 here is CASSQDPRGYNEQFF. CDR3 sequence (DNA): TGTGCCAGCAGCCAAGATCCCAGGGGGTACAATGAGCAGTTCTTC.

The gene calls are TRBV29-1 and TRBJ1-2; 9 bases align to TRBD1. Per germline, CDR1 SQVTM and CDR2 ANQGSEA. The CDR3 is made up of 14 amino acids. V was pared by 3 bases and J by 4 bases, with 6 bases of the junction left unmatched. The CDR3 coding sequence is TGCAGCGTTGAGAGGACAGGGGATCCCTATGGCTACACCTTC. This gives the protein CSVERTGDPYGYTF.

Comment on this clonotype: The junction differs from germline at one of its ends, possibly a read error. The J gene is TRBJ2-7, the V gene TRBV19; D is unclear. The CDR3 spans 13 residues. In germline, CDR1 is LNHDA, CDR2 SQIVND (reference sequence). The CDR3 DNA follows: TGTGCCAGTAGTATTGGGAACAACTACGAGCAGTGCTTC. It specifies CASSIGNNYEQCF. The full variable domain, in which reference TRBV19 and TRBJ2-7 provide the parts outside the CDR3, is DGGITQSPKYLFRKEGQNVTLSCEQNLNHDAMYWYRQDPGQGLRLIYYSQIVNDFQKGDIAEGYSVSREKKESFPLTVTSAQKNPTAFYLCASSIGNNYEQCFGPGTRLTVT.

This clonotype was counted only a few times. The V gene is TRBV3-1, the J gene TRBJ1-3, with D uncertain. V lost 3 bases and J 0 bases, leaving 3 bases between the germline ends. Germline CDR1 is LGHDT and CDR2 is YNNKEL (reference sequence). The CDR3 runs to 13 residues. In DNA form, the CDR3 reads TGTGCCAGCAGCCAGGGCTCTGGAAACACCATATATTTT. Translation gives CASSQGSGNTIYF.

This clonotype showed up many times. The chain uses TRBV5-1 and TRBJ1-4; TRBD1 might be the D (5 bases). Germline CDR1 and CDR2: SGHRS and YFSETQ. This CDR3 is built from 14 residues. V lost 3 bases, J lost 7 bases, and 13 bases lay in between. The CDR3 DNA sequence: TGCGCCAGCAGCTCCCTAGGGAGGGGTGAAAAACTGTTTTTT. Amino acid sequence: CASSSLGRGEKLFF.

This clonotype has only one observation. The chain couples TRBV7-9 to TRBJ2-1; 9 nucleotides align to TRBD2. The V gene end was trimmed by 5 bases and the J gene end by 8 bases; junction bases not matched to a gene: 13. The germline CDR1 and CDR2 sequences are SEHNR and FQNEAQ (reference sequence). The CDR3 is made up of 16 amino acids. CDR3 DNA: TGTGCCAGCAGCCCCTTGGGGACTAGCCTAGCCGATGAGCAGTTCTTC. Encoded protein: CASSPLGTSLADEQFF.

This chain uses TRBV19 with TRBJ1-2; 8 bases match TRBD1. Trimming removed 6 bases from V and 5 bases from J; junction bases left unmatched: 5. CDR3 length: 13 residues. CDR1 is LNHDA, CDR2 SQIVND, per germline (reference sequence). CDR3 loop: CASSRGRGYGYTF. The DNA for the CDR3 is TGTGCCAGTAGCAGGGGGCGCGGGTATGGCTACACCTTC.

The genes are TRBV29-1 and TRBJ2-1; D possibly corresponds to TRBD2 (5 bases). CDR3 size: 11 residues. V lost 4 bases, J lost 6 bases, and 7 bases lay in between. The V gene's germline CDR1 is SQVTM and CDR2 ANQGSEA. In DNA, the CDR3 is TGCAGCGTTGCCGCGGGCAATGAGCAGTTCTTC. Amino acids: CSVAAGNEQFF.

This clonotype has just a few counts. The chain links TRBV7-9 to TRBJ1-1; D may be TRBD1 (6 bases). Trimming took 6 bases from V and 3 from J, leaving 8 bases between them. The germline V gene encodes CDR1 SEHNR and CDR2 FQNEAQ (reference sequence). The CDR3 loop spans 12 amino acids. The CDR3 loop reads CASSAGDTEAFF. The DNA of the CDR3 is TGTGCCAGCAGTGCAGGGGACACTGAAGCTTTCTTT.

This clonotype was detected only once. The CDR3 sequence is CATSDPKGEQYF. Written as DNA, the CDR3 is TGTGCCACCAGTGATCCAAAAGGCGAGCAGTACTTC. The J gene is TRBJ2-7, the V gene TRBV24-1, with D hard to call. Germline V CDR1 and CDR2: KGHDR, SFDVKD. The V end lost 3 bases, the J end lost 6 bases, and 8 bases lay between the germline ends. This CDR3 has 12 amino acids.

In the case of this clonotype: This sequence may be a read error, since a much larger clone differs from it by one base. Lacking the conserved final phenylalanine or tryptophan, this CDR3 likely reflects a read error. This chain links TRBV11-2 with TRBJ2-7; 12 bases align to TRBD1. With 4 bases clipped from V and 7 bases from J, the junction kept 8 bases outside the gene matches. The germline CDR1 and CDR2 sequences are SGHAT and FQNNGV. This CDR3 contains 15 residues. CDR3 nucleotides: TGTGCCAGCAGCTCACCCCGGGACAGGGGGCGGGAGCAGTACCTC. Protein product: CASSSPRDRGREQYL.